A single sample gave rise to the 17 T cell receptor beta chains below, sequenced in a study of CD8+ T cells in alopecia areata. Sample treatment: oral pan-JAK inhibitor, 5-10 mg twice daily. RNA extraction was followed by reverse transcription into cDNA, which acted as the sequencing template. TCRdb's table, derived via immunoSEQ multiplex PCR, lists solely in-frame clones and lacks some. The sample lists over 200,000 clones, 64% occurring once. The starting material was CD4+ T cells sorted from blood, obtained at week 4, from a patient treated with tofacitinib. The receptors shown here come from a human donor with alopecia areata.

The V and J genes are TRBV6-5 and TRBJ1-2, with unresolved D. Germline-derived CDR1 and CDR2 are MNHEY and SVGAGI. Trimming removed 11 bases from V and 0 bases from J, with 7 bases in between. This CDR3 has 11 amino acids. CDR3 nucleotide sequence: TGTGCCTCAGCTTCTAACTATGGCTACACCTTC. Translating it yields CASASNYGYTF.

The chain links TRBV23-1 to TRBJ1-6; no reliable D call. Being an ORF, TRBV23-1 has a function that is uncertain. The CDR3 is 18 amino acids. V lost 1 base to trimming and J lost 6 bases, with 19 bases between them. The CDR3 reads CASSQYVRVDICNSPLHF. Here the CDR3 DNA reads TGCGCCAGCAGTCAATACGTCCGGGTCGATATTTGTAATTCACCCCTCCACTTT.

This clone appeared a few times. The CDR3 region is CASSLVAGGLADTQYF. The CDR3 DNA reads as TGTGCCAGCAGCTTAGTTGCGGGGGGGTTGGCAGATACGCAGTATTTT. The chain combines TRBV7-2 with TRBJ2-3; 9 bases are shared with TRBD2. The junction had 6 bases not matched to a gene; V was cut back by 1 base and J by 4 bases. Germline V lookup: CDR1 SGHTA, CDR2 FQGNSA. This CDR3 region has 16 residues.

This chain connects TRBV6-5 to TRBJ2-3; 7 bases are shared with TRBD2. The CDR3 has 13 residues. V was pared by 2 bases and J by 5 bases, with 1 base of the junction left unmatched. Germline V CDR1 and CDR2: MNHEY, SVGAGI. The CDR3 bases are TGTGCCAGCAGTTACGGGAGGGGAGATACGCAGTATTTT. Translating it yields CASSYGRGDTQYF.

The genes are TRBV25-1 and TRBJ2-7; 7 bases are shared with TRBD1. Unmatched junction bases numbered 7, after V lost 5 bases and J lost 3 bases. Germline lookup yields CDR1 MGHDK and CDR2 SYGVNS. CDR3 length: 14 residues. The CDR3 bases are TGTGCCAGCAGTTCAAAGGACAGGATCTACGAGCAGTACTTC. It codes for CASSSKDRIYEQYF.

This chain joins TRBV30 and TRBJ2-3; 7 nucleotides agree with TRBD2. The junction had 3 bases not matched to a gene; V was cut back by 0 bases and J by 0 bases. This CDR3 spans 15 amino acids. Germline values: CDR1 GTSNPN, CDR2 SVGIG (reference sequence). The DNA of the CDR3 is TGTGCCTGGAGTGTGGCGGGAGCAAGCACAGATACGCAGTATTTT. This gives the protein CAWSVAGASTDTQYF.

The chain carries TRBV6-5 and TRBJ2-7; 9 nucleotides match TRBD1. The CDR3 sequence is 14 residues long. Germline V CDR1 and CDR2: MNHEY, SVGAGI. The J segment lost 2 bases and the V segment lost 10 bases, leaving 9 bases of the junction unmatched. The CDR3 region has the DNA TGTGCCACCACGCGGGACAGGGTTCCCTACGAGCAGTACTTC. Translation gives CATTRDRVPYEQYF.

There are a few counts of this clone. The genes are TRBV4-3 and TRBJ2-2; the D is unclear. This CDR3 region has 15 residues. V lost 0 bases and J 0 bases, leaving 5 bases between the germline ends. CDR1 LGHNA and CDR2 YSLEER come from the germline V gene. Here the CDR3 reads CASSQEYSNTGELFF. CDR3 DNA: TGCGCCAGCAGCCAAGAATATTCGAACACCGGGGAGCTGTTTTTT.

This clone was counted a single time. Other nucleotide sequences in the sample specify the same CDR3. In DNA, the CDR3 is TGCAGCGTTGTATCCGGGGGCACAGATACGCAGTATTTT. Translated, it gives CSVVSGGTDTQYF. This sequence joins TRBV29-1 and TRBJ2-3; D might be TRBD2 (5 bases). The CDR3 has 13 residues. The germline V gene encodes CDR1 SQVTM and CDR2 ANQGSEA. The ends were cut back, 4 bases at V and 1 base at J, with 9 bases in the middle.

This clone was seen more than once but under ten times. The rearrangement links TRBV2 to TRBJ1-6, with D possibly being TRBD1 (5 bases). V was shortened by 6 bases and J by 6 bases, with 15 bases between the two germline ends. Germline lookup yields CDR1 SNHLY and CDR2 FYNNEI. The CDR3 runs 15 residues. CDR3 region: CASRTTRGTNSPLHF. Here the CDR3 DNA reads TGTGCCAGCAGGACCACCAGAGGGACTAATTCACCCCTCCACTTT. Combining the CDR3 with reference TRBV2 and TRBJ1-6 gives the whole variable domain EPEVTQTPSHQVTQMGQEVILRCVPISNHLYFYWYRQILGQKVEFLVSFYNNEISEKSEIFDDQFSVERPDGSNFTLKIRSTKLEDSAMYFCASRTTRGTNSPLHFGNGTRLTVT.

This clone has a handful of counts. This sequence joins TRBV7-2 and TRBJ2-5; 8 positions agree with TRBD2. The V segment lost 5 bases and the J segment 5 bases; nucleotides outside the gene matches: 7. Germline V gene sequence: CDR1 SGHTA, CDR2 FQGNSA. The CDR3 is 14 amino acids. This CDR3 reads CASSPNGGGETQYF. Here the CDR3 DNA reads TGTGCCAGCAGCCCTAATGGCGGGGGGGAGACCCAGTACTTC.

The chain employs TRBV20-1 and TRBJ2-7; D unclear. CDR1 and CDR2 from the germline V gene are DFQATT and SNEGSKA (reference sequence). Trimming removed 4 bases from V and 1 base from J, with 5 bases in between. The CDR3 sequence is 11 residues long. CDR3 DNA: TGCAGTGCTATAGCATCCTACGAGCAGTACTTC. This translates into CSAIASYEQYF.

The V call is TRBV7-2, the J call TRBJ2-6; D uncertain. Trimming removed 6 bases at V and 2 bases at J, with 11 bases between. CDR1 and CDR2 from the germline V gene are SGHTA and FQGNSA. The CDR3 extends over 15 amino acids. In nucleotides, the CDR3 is TGTGCCAGCAGTCTCCCGGTAACTGGGGCCAACGTCCTGACTTTC. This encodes CASSLPVTGANVLTF.

The CDR3 spells CSAPKENIQYF. CDR3 coding DNA: TGCAGTGCACCTAAAGAAAACATTCAGTACTTC. V is TRBV20-1 and J is TRBJ2-4; D is unclear. Looked up from germline, CDR1 is DFQATT and CDR2 is SNEGSKA (reference sequence). The CDR3 is 11 residues long. V dropped 6 bases and J dropped 5 bases, with 8 bases sitting between them.

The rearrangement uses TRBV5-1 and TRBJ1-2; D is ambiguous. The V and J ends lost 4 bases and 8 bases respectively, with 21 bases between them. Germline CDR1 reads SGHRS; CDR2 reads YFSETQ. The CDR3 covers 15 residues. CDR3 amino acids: CASSPSVGGSKGYTF. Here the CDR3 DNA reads TGCGCCAGCAGCCCCTCTGTGGGAGGGTCTAAAGGCTACACCTTC.

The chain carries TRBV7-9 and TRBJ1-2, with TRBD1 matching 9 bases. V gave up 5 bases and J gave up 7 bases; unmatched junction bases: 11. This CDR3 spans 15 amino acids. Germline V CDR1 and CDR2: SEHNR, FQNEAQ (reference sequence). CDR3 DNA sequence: TGTGCCAGCAGCCCCCCAGGGACAGGGTATGGTGGCTACACCTTC. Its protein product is CASSPPGTGYGGYTF.

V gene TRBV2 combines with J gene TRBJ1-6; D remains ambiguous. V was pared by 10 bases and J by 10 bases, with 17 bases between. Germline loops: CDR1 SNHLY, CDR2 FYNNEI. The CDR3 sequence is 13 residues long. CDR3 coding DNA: TGTGCCACCAAAGGAAGGGAGGAGTCACCCCTCCACTTT. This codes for CATKGREESPLHF. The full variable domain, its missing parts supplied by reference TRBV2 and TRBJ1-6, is EPEVTQTPSHQVTQMGQEVILRCVPISNHLYFYWYRQILGQKVEFLVSFYNNEISEKSEIFDDQFSVERPDGSNFTLKIRSTKLEDSAMYFCATKGREESPLHFGNGTRLTVT.